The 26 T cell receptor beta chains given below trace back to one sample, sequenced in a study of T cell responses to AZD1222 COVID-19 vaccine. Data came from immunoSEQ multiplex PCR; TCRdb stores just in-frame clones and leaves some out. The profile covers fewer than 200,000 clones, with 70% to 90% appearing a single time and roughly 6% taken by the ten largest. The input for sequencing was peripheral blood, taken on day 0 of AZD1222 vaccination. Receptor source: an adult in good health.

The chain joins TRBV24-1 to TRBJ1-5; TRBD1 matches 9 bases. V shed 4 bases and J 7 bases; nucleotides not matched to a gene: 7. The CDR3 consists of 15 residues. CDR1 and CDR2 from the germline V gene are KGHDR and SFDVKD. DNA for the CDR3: TGTGCCACCAGTGACTCGGACAGGGGAAGGCAGCCCCAGCATTTT. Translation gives CATSDSDRGRQPQHF.

The DNA of the CDR3 is TGTGCCAGCAGCATACAGGGCTCGGGGACTGAAGCTTTCTTT. Translating gives CASSIQGSGTEAFF. The V gene is TRBV7-3, the J gene TRBJ1-1; tentatively, D is TRBD1 (6 bases). This CDR3 is 14 amino acids long. The ends were cut back, 5 bases at V and 5 bases at J, with 15 bases in the middle. The germline gives CDR1 SGHTA, CDR2 FQGTGA. Using reference TRBV7-3 and TRBJ1-1 for the parts outside the CDR3, the full variable domain is GAGVSQTPSNKVTEKGKYVELRCDPISGHTALYWYRQSLGQGPEFLIYFQGTGAADDSGLPNDRFFAVRPEGSVSTLKIQRTERGDSAVYLCASSIQGSGTEAFFGQGTRLTVV.

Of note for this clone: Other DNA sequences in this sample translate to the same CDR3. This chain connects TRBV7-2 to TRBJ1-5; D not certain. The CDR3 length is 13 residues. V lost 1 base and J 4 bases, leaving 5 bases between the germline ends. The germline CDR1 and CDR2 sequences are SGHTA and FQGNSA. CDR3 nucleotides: TGTGCCAGCAGCTTAGGGGAGAATCAGCCCCAGCATTTT. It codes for CASSLGENQPQHF.

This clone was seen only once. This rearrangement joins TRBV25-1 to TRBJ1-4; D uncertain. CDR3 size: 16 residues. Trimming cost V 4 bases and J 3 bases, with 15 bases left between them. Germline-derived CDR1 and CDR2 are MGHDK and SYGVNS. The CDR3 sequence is CASSGTGSSANEKLFF. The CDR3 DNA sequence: TGTGCCAGCAGTGGTACGGGGTCTAGTGCTAATGAAAAACTGTTTTTT.

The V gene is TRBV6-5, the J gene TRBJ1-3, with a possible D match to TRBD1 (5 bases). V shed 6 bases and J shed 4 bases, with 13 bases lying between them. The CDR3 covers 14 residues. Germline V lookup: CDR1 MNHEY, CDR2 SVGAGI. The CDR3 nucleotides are TGTGCCAGCAGGCTAGAGGGGCTAGGAAACACCATATATTTT. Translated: CASRLEGLGNTIYF.

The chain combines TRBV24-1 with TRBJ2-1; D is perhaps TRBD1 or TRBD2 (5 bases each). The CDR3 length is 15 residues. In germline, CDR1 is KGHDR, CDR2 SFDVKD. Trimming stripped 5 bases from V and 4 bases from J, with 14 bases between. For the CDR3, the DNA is TGTGCCACCAGTGTCCGCCGGGACGCGTACAATGAGCAGTTCTTC. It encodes CATSVRRDAYNEQFF.

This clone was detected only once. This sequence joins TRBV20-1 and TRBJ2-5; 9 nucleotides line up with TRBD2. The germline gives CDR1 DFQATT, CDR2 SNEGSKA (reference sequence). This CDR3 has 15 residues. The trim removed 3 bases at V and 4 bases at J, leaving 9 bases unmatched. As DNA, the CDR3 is TGCAGTGCTAGTCCGGCGGGAGGGCCGGGAGAGACCCAGTACTTC. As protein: CSASPAGGPGETQYF.

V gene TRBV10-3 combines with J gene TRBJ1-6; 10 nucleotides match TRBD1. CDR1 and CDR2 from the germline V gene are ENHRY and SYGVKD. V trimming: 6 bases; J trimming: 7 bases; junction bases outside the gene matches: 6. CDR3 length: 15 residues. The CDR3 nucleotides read TGTGCCATCAGGGCCGGGACAGGGGAAAATTCACCCCTCCACTTT. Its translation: CAIRAGTGENSPLHF.

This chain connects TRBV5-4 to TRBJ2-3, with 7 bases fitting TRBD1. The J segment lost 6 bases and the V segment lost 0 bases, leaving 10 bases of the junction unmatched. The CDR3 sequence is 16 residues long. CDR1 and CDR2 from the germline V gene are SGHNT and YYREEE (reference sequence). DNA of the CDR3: TGTGCCAGCAGCTTGGGACAGGGCAGTATCGGGGATACGCAGTATTTT. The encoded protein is CASSLGQGSIGDTQYF.

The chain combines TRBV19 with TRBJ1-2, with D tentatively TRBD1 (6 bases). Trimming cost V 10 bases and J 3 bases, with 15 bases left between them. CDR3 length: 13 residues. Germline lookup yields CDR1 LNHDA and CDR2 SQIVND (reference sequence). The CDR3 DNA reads TGTGCCACTCGACGGGGGCAGGACTATGGCTACACCTTC. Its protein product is CATRRGQDYGYTF.

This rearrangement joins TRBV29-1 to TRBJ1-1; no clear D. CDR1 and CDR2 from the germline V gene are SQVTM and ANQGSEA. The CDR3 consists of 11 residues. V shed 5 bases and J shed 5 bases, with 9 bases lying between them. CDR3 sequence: CSVFGETEAFF. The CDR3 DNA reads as TGCAGCGTTTTCGGGGAAACTGAAGCTTTCTTT.

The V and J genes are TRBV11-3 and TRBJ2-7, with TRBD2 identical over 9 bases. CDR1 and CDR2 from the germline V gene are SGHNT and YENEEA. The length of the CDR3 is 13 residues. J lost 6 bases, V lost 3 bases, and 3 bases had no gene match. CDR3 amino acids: CASSFSGSPEQYF. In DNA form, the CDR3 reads TGTGCCAGCAGCTTTAGCGGGAGCCCCGAGCAGTACTTC.

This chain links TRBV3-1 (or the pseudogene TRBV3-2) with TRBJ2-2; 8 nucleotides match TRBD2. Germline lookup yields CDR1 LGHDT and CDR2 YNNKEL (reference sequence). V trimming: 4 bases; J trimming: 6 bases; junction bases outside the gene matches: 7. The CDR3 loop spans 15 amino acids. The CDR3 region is CASSLAAGVAGELFF. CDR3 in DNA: TGTGCCAGCAGCCTTGCAGCGGGAGTGGCCGGGGAGCTGTTTTTT.

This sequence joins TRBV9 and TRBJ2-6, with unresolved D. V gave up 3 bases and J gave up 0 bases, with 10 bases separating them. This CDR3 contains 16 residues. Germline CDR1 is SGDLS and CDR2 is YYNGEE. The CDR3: CASSDPPGSGANVLTF. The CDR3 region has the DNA TGTGCCAGCAGCGACCCCCCCGGCTCTGGGGCCAACGTCCTGACTTTC.

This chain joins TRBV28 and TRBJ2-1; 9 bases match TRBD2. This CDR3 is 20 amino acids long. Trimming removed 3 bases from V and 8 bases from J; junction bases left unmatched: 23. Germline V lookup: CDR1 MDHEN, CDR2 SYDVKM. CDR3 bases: TGTGCCAGCAGTTTCCGCCCCCACCCGGCGGGTAGCGGGAGTCCATATGAGCAGTTCTTC. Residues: CASSFRPHPAGSGSPYEQFF.

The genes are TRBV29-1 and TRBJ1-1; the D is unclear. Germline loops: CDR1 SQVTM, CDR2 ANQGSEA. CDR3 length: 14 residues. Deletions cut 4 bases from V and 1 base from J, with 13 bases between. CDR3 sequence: CSVARELGNTEAFF. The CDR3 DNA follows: TGCAGCGTTGCCCGGGAGTTAGGGAACACTGAAGCTTTCTTT.

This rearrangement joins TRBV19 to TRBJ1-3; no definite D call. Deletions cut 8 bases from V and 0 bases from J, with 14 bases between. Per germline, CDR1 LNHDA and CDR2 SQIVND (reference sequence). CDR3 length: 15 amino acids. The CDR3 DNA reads TGTGCCAGTCGACCGGACGGAAGCTCTGGAAACACCATATATTTT. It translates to CASRPDGSSGNTIYF.

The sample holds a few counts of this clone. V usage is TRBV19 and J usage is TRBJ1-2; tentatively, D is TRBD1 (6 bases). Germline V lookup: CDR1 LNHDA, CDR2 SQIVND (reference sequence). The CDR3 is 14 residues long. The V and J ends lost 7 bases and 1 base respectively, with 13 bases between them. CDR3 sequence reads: CASTLDRLNYGYTF. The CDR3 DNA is TGTGCCAGTACCCTCGACAGGCTTAACTATGGCTACACCTTC.

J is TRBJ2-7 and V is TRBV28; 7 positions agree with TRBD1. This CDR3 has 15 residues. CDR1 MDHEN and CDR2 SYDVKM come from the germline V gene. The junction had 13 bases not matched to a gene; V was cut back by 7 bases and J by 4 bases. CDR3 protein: CASTDTGVGVYEQYF. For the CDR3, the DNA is TGTGCCAGCACCGATACAGGGGTGGGAGTTTACGAGCAGTACTTC.

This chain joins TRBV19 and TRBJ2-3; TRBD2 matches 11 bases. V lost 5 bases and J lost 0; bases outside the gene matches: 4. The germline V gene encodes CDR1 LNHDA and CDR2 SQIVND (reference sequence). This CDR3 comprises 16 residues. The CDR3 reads CASSSRTSGSTDTQYF. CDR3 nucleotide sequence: TGTGCCAGTAGTTCCAGGACTAGCGGGAGCACAGATACGCAGTATTTT.

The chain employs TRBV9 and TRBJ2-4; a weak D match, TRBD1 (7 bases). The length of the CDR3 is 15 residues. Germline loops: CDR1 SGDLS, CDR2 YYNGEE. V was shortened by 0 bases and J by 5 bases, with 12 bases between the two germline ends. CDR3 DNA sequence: TGTGCCAGCAGCGTAGGTGGCGGGACAGAAAACATTCAGTACTTC. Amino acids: CASSVGGGTENIQYF.

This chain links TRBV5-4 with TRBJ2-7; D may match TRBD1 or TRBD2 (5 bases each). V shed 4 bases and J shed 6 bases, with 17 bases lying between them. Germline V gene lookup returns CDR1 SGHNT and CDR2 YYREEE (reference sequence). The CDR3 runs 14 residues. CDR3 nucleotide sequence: TGTGCCAGCAGCGGGGACCTCTTCTCCACCGAGCAGTACTTC. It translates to CASSGDLFSTEQYF.

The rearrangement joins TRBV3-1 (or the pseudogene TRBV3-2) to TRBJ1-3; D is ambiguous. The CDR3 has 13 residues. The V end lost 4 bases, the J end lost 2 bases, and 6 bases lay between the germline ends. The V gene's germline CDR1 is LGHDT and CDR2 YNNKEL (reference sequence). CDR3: CASSPATGNTIYF. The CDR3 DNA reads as TGTGCCAGCAGCCCAGCTACTGGAAACACCATATATTTT.

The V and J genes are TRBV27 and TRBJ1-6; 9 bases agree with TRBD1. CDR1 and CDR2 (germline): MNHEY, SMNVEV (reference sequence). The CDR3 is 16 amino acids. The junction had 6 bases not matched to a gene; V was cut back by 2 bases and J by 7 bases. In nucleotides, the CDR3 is TGTGCCAGCAGTTTACCTAGGACAGGGGACAATTCACCCCTCCACTTT. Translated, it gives CASSLPRTGDNSPLHF.

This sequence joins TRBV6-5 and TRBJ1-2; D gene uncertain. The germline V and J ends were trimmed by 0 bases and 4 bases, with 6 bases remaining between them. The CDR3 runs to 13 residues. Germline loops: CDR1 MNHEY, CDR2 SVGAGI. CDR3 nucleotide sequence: TGTGCCAGCAGTTACTCGAATAGCTATGGCTACACCTTC. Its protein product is CASSYSNSYGYTF.

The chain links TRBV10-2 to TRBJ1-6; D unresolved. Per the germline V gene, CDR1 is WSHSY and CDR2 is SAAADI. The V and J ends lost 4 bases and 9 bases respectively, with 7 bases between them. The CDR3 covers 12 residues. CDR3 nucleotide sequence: TGCGCCAGCAGTGGGGCGAGTTCACCCCTCCACTTT. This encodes CASSGASSPLHF.